The present T cell receptor beta chain was sequenced within a study of tumor and adjacent non-tumor tissue in lung cancer (dated by TCRdb to the late 2010s). The study in broad terms: The cohort included some 11 adenocarcinoma, 2 squamous cell carcinoma and 1 small cell lung cancer patients. Ages among the 15 or so patients ranged from about 30 to 76 years, there were 10 men and 5 women, and disease was at TNM stage I to III. A total of some 130,000,000 productive TCRbeta reads were generated by sequencing, corresponding to an average of approximately 4.5 million reads per sample. The study compared bulk TCRbeta repertoires from lung tumor tissue and matched distant non-tumor lung tissue of some 14 lung cancer patients. Some 31 paired specimens, one tumor and one normal lung sample per patient, were profiled by TCRbeta CDR3 sequencing.

Libraries were constructed by multiplex PCR. Data came from an Illumina HiSeq 2500. TCRbeta libraries were constructed through three rounds of nested PCR with primers (Table S4) according to protocols adapted from ARM-PCR. PCR products of 200-500 bp were gel-excised and purified with the QIAquick gel extraction kit before sequencing. Per the original workflow: Reads were cleaned using Trimmomatic, were merged into complete CDR3 sequences using FLASH, and were assigned to V(D)J germline segments using MiTCR. Clonal diversity was calculated as the inverse Simpson's index using VDJtools. A read counted as productive if the sequence was in-frame and lacked a premature stop codon. TCRdb ran its own pipeline on the public reads, namely fastp trimming at Q25 and MiXCR clone calling, and kept in-frame beta chains. Each CDR3 protein gets just one entry, which takes the most common genes and DNA from the rows behind it. None of the V and J calls come from the authors' own analysis; TCRdb made them. This sample has 60,000 to 95,000 distinct CDR3 sequences in its table, and around 74% of those were observed once. The ten largest clonotypes hold 9.5% to 15% of the sample.

On this clonotype: What this receptor recognizes is not known. In this CDR3 the conserved last residue, phenylalanine or tryptophan, is missing, so a read error is likely.

The investigation overall reported the following: In normal lung, the top 100 clones accounted for a significantly larger cumulative share of the repertoire than in tumor tissue. Only around 15 patients were included in the cohort, and the need for larger samples and more detailed clinical data was noted by the authors. Tumor tissue showed significantly greater TCR diversity (inverse Simpson) than normal lung tissue (roughly 430 vs 170, P = 0.0075, Mann-Whitney U test). Neither the sequencing platform nor unique molecular identifiers are mentioned in the methods. Peripheral blood was not sequenced, so blood TCRbeta repertoires were not examined in the lung cancer patients of the study. TCR diversity was significantly higher in younger patients, and higher tumor TCR diversity was associated with shorter overall and disease-free survival.

RNA was isolated from bulk unsorted tissue, and RNA quality was assessed with a NanoDrop ND-1000 and an Agilent 2100. All donors had newly diagnosed lung cancer, had not received prior chemotherapy, and were admitted for thoracic surgery in China between August and November 2014. Anyone who had undergone radiotherapy or chemotherapy before, or who had another cancer at the same time, was left out of the study. Surgical tissue pieces of 1-2 cm3 were preserved in RNAlater solution and stored at -80 °C until use. The TCR sequence derives from a woman aged 45 to 65 with non-small cell lung cancer. The material sequenced was lung tumor tissue.

The sequence in DNA is TGCACCAGTAAGGAGGGTGGTGGCTACACCCTC. The resulting protein is CTSKEGGGYTL. The chain uses TRBV10-2 and TRBJ1-2; the D segment cannot be called with confidence. The length of the CDR3 is 11 amino acids, counting both ends. Only the CDR3 portion is preserved as DNA: 33 bases, with reading frame beginning at the first base. The germline V gene gives CDR1 as WSHSY and CDR2 as SAAADI.